Sequencing of this T cell receptor beta chain was carried out in a study of blood T cells in healthy people across ages. Broader study findings: The unsorted PBMCs prevented any conclusive comparison of naive versus antigen-experienced cells. Possibly, changes in expanded clonotypes were confounded because donor CMV status was unknown. In long-lived donors, naive CD4+ cell counts and diversity exceeded those of aged donors.

Germline V gene sequence: CDR1 MNHEY, CDR2 SMNVEV (reference sequence). V was cut by 6 bases and J by 1 base, with 12 bases left in between. This CDR3 contains 15 residues. Using a J-beta primer mix together with a sample-barcoded 5' primer, a second PCR was run for about 7 to 12 cycles. From the 5' RACE reads, TCRdb called clonotypes with MiXCR, one entry per CDR3 protein. Among about 290,000 distinct CDR3 sequences listed, roughly 29% were seen once. This clonotype has only a few counts. Its antigen is unidentified. The clonotype was recovered from a woman in her 70s in good health. The chain is built from TRBV27 and TRBJ1-4; no clear D gene. The sequenced sample was blood. Written as DNA, the CDR3 is TGTGCCAGCAGCCGTGAGAGTGGAACTAATGAAAAACTGTTTTTT. Translation: CASSRESGTNEKLFF.